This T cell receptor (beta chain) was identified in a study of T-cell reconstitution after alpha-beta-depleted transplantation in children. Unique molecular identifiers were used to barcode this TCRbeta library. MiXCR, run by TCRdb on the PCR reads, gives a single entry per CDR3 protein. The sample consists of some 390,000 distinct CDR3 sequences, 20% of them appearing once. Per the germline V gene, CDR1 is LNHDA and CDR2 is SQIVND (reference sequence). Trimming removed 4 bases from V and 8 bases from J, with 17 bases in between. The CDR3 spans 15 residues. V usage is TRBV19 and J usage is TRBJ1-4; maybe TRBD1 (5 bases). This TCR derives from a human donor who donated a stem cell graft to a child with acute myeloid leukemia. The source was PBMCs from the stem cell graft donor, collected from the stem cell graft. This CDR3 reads CASSRTGGEGEKLFF. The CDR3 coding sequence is TGTGCCAGTAGTAGAACAGGAGGAGAAGGAGAAAAACTGTTTTTT.